The 32 T cell receptor beta chains listed next were all sequenced from one sample in a study of blood T cell repertoires in COVID-19. The table came from immunoSEQ multiplex PCR; TCRdb's copy has only in-frame clones and leaves some out. The sample shows 200,000 to 250,000 clones, 83% of them seen only once. Specimen: peripheral blood. The source is a man aged 50 or older with active or convalescent COVID-19.

The V gene is TRBV27, the J gene TRBJ1-5; 9 positions match TRBD1. This CDR3 comprises 16 residues. V was clipped by 4 bases and J by 3 bases; unmatched bases: 7. Germline V gene data show CDR1 as MNHEY and CDR2 as SMNVEV (reference sequence). The CDR3 spells CASSSTGTGYNQPQHF. The CDR3 DNA follows: TGTGCCAGCAGTTCCACCGGGACAGGGTACAATCAGCCCCAGCATTTT.

This chain links TRBV28 with TRBJ1-2, with D possibly matching TRBD1 (5 bases). CDR3 size: 12 residues. V lost 2 bases to trimming and J lost 8 bases, with 9 bases between them. Germline V gives CDR1 MDHEN, CDR2 SYDVKM. CDR3 sequence (DNA): TGTGCCAGCAGTTTAGGCAGGGCCGGCTACACCTTC. Encoded protein: CASSLGRAGYTF.

The gene calls are TRBV5-1 and TRBJ2-3; D not resolved. V shed 0 bases and J shed 5 bases, with 4 bases lying between them. Per germline, CDR1 SGHRS and CDR2 YFSETQ. The CDR3 runs to 12 residues. CDR3 in amino acids: CASSLARDTQYF. CDR3 DNA: TGCGCCAGCAGCTTGGCCAGAGATACGCAGTATTTT.

This chain links TRBV28 with TRBJ1-5, with 10 bases aligning to TRBD1. Germline CDR1 MDHEN, CDR2 SYDVKM. V shed 8 bases and J 3 bases; nucleotides not matched to a gene: 4. The CDR3 sequence is 14 residues long. CDR3 in DNA: TGTGCCAGCTCGGGACAGGGGTCCAATCAGCCCCAGCATTTT. Its translation is CASSGQGSNQPQHF.

As to this clone: The identical CDR3 is also encoded by other nucleotide sequences in the sample. The rearrangement links TRBV30 to TRBJ2-2, with a weak D call TRBD1 (6 bases). Germline-derived CDR1 and CDR2 are GTSNPN and SVGIG (reference sequence). The CDR3 covers 12 residues. The ends were cut back, 4 bases at V and 5 bases at J, with 8 bases in the middle. Written as DNA, the CDR3 is TGTGCCTGGACGAGGGGGACCGGGGAGCTGTTTTTT. Protein: CAWTRGTGELFF. The variable domain in full, completed from reference TRBV30 and TRBJ2-2, reads SQTIHQWPATLVQPVGSPLSLECTVEGTSNPNLYWYRQAAGRGLQLLFYSVGIGQISSEVPQNLSASRPQDRQFILSSKKLLLSDSGFYLCAWTRGTGELFFGEGSRLTVL.

The V and J genes are TRBV3-1 (or the pseudogene TRBV3-2) and TRBJ1-6; 7 nucleotides agree with TRBD1. The CDR3 length is 14 residues. V shed 4 bases, J shed 7 bases, and the junction held 4 bases outside the gene matches. Germline CDR1 reads LGHDT; CDR2 reads YNNKEL (reference sequence). CDR3 sequence (DNA): TGTGCCAGCAGCCGACAGGGTTCAAATTCACCCCTCCACTTT. Translated, it gives CASSRQGSNSPLHF.

The chain links TRBV5-1 to TRBJ2-7; 9 bases match TRBD1. The CDR3 covers 15 residues. Germline V gives CDR1 SGHRS, CDR2 YFSETQ. V lost 4 bases, J lost 5 bases, and 10 bases stayed unmatched. The CDR3 bases are TGCGCCAGCAGCAACAAGGGACAGGGCTTCCACGAGCAGTACTTC. It specifies CASSNKGQGFHEQYF.

The V and J genes are TRBV5-4 and TRBJ1-2; no definite D call. The V gene's germline CDR1 is SGHNT and CDR2 YYREEE (reference sequence). This CDR3 comprises 12 residues. Trimming pared 0 bases from V and 4 bases from J, leaving 4 bases between. The CDR3, as DNA: TGTGCCAGCAGCTTGGACACCTATGGCTACACCTTC. Protein product: CASSLDTYGYTF. The whole variable domain, filled in from reference TRBV5-4 and TRBJ1-2, reads ETGVTQSPTHLIKTRGQQVTLRCSSQSGHNTVSWYQQALGQGPQFIFQYYREEENGRGNFPPRFSGLQFPNYSSELNVNALELDDSALYLCASSLDTYGYTFGSGTRLTVV.

This sequence joins TRBV28 and TRBJ1-4, with 7 bases aligning to TRBD1. This CDR3 comprises 16 residues. Germline lookup yields CDR1 MDHEN and CDR2 SYDVKM. The trim removed 3 bases at V and 5 bases at J, leaving 9 bases unmatched. CDR3 bases: TGTGCCAGCAGTTTGGAACAGGGGTTAACCAATGAAAAACTGTTTTTT. Protein: CASSLEQGLTNEKLFF.

The rearrangement joins TRBV18 to TRBJ1-1; unclear D gene. The CDR3 is 14 residues long. Deletions cut 2 bases from V and 1 base from J, with 8 bases between. In germline, CDR1 is KGHSH, CDR2 LQKENI. CDR3 DNA: TGTGCCAGCTCACCAGAGGGAGAGAACACTGAAGCTTTCTTT. It specifies CASSPEGENTEAFF.

The chain links TRBV7-2 to TRBJ1-1; D perhaps matches TRBD1 (5 bases). The germline V and J ends were trimmed by 8 bases and 4 bases, with 20 bases remaining between them. Germline V lookup: CDR1 SGHTA, CDR2 FQGNSA. This CDR3 is 15 amino acids long. The CDR3 here is CASGSSNWRGTEAFF. In nucleotides, the CDR3 is TGTGCCAGCGGATCTTCAAACTGGAGGGGCACTGAAGCTTTCTTT.

Regarding this clone: The same CDR3 can be traced to other DNA sequences in this sample. The gene calls are TRBV9 and TRBJ1-4, with 9 bases that match TRBD1. The CDR3 has 16 amino acids. CDR1 and CDR2 from the germline V gene are SGDLS and YYNGEE. The junction had 11 bases not matched to a gene; V was cut back by 4 bases and J by 7 bases. The CDR3 spells CASSLRTGGGGEKLFF. CDR3 in DNA: TGTGCCAGCAGCCTAAGAACAGGGGGCGGGGGTGAAAAACTGTTTTTT.

This chain connects TRBV3-1 (or the pseudogene TRBV3-2) to TRBJ1-1; a possible D gene is TRBD1 (5 bases). Germline V CDR1 and CDR2: LGHDT, YNNKEL (reference sequence). The CDR3 is 13 residues long. V gave up 3 bases and J gave up 1 base, with 6 bases separating them. The CDR3 loop is CASSHGGNTEAFF. The CDR3 region has the DNA TGTGCCAGCAGCCACGGGGGGAACACTGAAGCTTTCTTT.

V gene TRBV24-1 combines with J gene TRBJ2-1; 12 positions match TRBD2. The CDR3 has 17 amino acids. CDR1 is KGHDR and CDR2 is SFDVKD in the germline V gene. Trimming cost V 3 bases and J 3 bases; bases outside gene matches: 5. This chain's CDR3 is CATSDPSTSGGYNEQFF. The CDR3 DNA is TGTGCCACCAGTGATCCTTCGACTAGCGGGGGCTACAATGAGCAGTTCTTC.

The chain joins TRBV19 to TRBJ1-6, with a weak D call TRBD1 (6 bases). The CDR3 has 14 residues. V shed 1 base and J shed 7 bases, with 8 bases lying between them. The germline gives CDR1 LNHDA, CDR2 SQIVND (reference sequence). The DNA of the CDR3 is TGTGCCAGTAGTATAGTAGACAGGAATTCACCCCTCCACTTT. It yields the protein CASSIVDRNSPLHF.

This chain uses TRBV5-1 with TRBJ2-3, with 13 bases matching TRBD2. V lost 1 base and J lost 4; bases outside the gene matches: 9. CDR1 is SGHRS, CDR2 YFSETQ, per germline. The CDR3 contains 18 residues. The CDR3 bases are TGCGCCAGCAGCTTGTCGTCTGGGGGACTAGCGGGGCCAGATACGCAGTATTTT. Translation: CASSLSSGGLAGPDTQYF.

This chain joins TRBV7-9 and TRBJ1-2; maybe TRBD1 (5 bases). Trimming removed 5 bases at V and 4 bases at J, with 20 bases between. CDR3 length: 16 residues. CDR1 is SEHNR, CDR2 FQNEAQ, per germline (reference sequence). In DNA form, the CDR3 reads TGTGCCAGCAGCATACCCAGAGGAGACAGCTCCTATGGCTACACCTTC. It specifies CASSIPRGDSSYGYTF.

The chain links TRBV2 to TRBJ2-3; the D gene is possibly TRBD2 (6 bases). Trimming stripped 8 bases from V and 1 base from J, with 22 bases between. There are 17 residues in the CDR3. Germline V lookup: CDR1 SNHLY, CDR2 FYNNEI. CDR3 DNA sequence: TGTGCCAGCGGGACTGAATTCCGGGACGGCGGCACAGATACGCAGTATTTT. It is translated as CASGTEFRDGGTDTQYF.

This clone was seen only a few times. This rearrangement joins TRBV6-2 or TRBV6-3 to TRBJ1-1; 7 nucleotides line up with TRBD1. Germline-derived CDR1 and CDR2 are MNHEY and SVGEGT. This CDR3 is 17 amino acids long. Unmatched junction bases numbered 14, after V lost 6 bases and J lost 1 base. The CDR3 bases are TGTGCCAGCAGCCGACCGACAGGGTTCGGGAAGAACACTGAAGCTTTCTTT. Translation: CASSRPTGFGKNTEAFF.

This sequence joins TRBV5-4 and TRBJ2-5; 13 bases map to TRBD2. CDR3 length: 15 amino acids. Trimming removed 4 bases from V and 5 bases from J; junction bases left unmatched: 5. Germline CDR1 and CDR2: SGHNT and YYREEE (reference sequence). Here the CDR3 DNA reads TGTGCCAGCAGCCTCGGACTAGCGGGAGTGGAGACCCAGTACTTC. As protein: CASSLGLAGVETQYF.

This clone was seen a handful of times. The chain joins TRBV30 to TRBJ2-7, with D possibly being TRBD1 (5 bases). This CDR3 is built from 13 residues. The germline V gene encodes CDR1 GTSNPN and CDR2 SVGIG (reference sequence). Deletions cut 0 bases from V and 3 bases from J, with 9 bases between. As DNA, the CDR3 is TGTGCCTGGAGTGTAGGCGACAGCTACGAGCAGTACTTC. Translation: CAWSVGDSYEQYF. The full variable domain, in which reference TRBV30 and TRBJ2-7 provide the parts outside the CDR3, is SQTIHQWPATLVQPVGSPLSLECTVEGTSNPNLYWYRQAAGRGLQLLFYSVGIGQISSEVPQNLSASRPQDRQFILSSKKLLLSDSGFYLCAWSVGDSYEQYFGPGTRLTVT.

The V and J genes are TRBV15 and TRBJ1-1, with D unresolved. CDR1 LNHNV and CDR2 YYDKDF come from the germline V gene (reference sequence). There are 14 residues in the CDR3. Trimming pared 5 bases from V and 5 bases from J, leaving 15 bases between. The CDR3 DNA reads TGTGCCACCAGCGGCGGGCTCCATAGGACTGAAGCTTTCTTT. Translated, it gives CATSGGLHRTEAFF.

V is TRBV6-6 and J is TRBJ2-5, with 10 nucleotides matching TRBD2. V lost 4 bases and J lost 5; bases outside the gene matches: 10. CDR3 size: 16 residues. The germline V gene has CDR1 MNHNY and CDR2 SVGAGI (reference sequence). The CDR3 DNA reads TGTGCCAGCAGTTTCCCCAACAGCGGGGGGGCCGAGACCCAGTACTTC. This codes for CASSFPNSGGAETQYF.

This clone has a single count. The rearrangement links TRBV19 to TRBJ1-6, with 9 bases that match TRBD1. The trim removed 4 bases at V and 14 bases at J, leaving 12 bases unmatched. Germline V gives CDR1 LNHDA, CDR2 SQIVND (reference sequence). The CDR3 loop spans 15 amino acids. CDR3 protein: CASSTPQGAKLALHF. The CDR3 DNA is TGTGCCAGTAGTACTCCACAGGGGGCGAAACTAGCCCTCCACTTT. Looking up the rest from reference TRBV19 and TRBJ1-6 gives the full variable domain: DGGITQSPKYLFRKEGQNVTLSCEQNLNHDAMYWYRQDPGQGLRLIYYSQIVNDFQKGDIAEGYSVSREKKESFPLTVTSAQKNPTAFYLCASSTPQGAKLALHFGNGTRLTVT.

The V and J genes are TRBV12-3 or TRBV12-4 and TRBJ2-2; no clear D. The V and J ends lost 6 bases and 7 bases respectively, with 12 bases between them. This CDR3 comprises 13 residues. The CDR3 sequence: CASSPERNGELFF. In DNA, the CDR3 is TGTGCCAGCAGCCCAGAGCGTAACGGGGAGCTGTTTTTT.

J is TRBJ1-2 and V is TRBV4-3; possible D gene TRBD1, 5 bases. The CDR3 runs to 16 residues. Trimming removed 3 bases from V and 1 base from J, with 15 bases in between. Germline CDR1 LGHNA, CDR2 YSLEER. The CDR3 spells CASSQVTGPINYGYTF. DNA for the CDR3: TGCGCCAGCAGCCAGGTTACAGGTCCCATTAACTATGGCTACACCTTC.

The V and J genes are TRBV10-3 and TRBJ1-1; TRBD1 is a possible D gene (5 bases). V was shortened by 4 bases and J by 2 bases, with 14 bases between the two germline ends. This CDR3 spans 15 amino acids. Germline V gene lookup returns CDR1 ENHRY and CDR2 SYGVKD. CDR3 coding DNA: TGTGCCATCAGTGCACGACAGCACGATAACACTGAAGCTTTCTTT. Amino acids: CAISARQHDNTEAFF.

This clone appeared a single time. V usage is TRBV28 and J usage is TRBJ1-1, with 7 bases matching TRBD1. After removal of 4 bases from V and 1 base from J, the junction contained 6 bases not matched to a gene. The CDR3 consists of 15 residues. Germline CDR1 MDHEN, CDR2 SYDVKM. This chain's CDR3 is CASSSPGQKNTEAFF. CDR3 bases: TGTGCCAGCAGTTCTCCGGGACAGAAGAACACTGAAGCTTTCTTT.

In DNA form, the CDR3 reads TGTGCCAGCAGCACGGACAGGGGGAACACTGAAGCTTTCTTT. Its translation: CASSTDRGNTEAFF. V usage is TRBV5-4 and J usage is TRBJ1-1, with 9 positions matching TRBD1. The CDR3 loop spans 14 amino acids. Germline CDR1 and CDR2: SGHNT and YYREEE (reference sequence). V was clipped by 4 bases and J by 1 base; unmatched bases: 2.

V and J are TRBV6-5 and TRBJ1-6, with D unresolved. CDR1 is MNHEY, CDR2 SVGAGI, per germline. Trimming stripped 6 bases from V and 8 bases from J, with 8 bases between. The CDR3 contains 12 residues. The DNA of the CDR3 is TGTGCCAGCAGCCCGGACTATTCACCCCTCCACTTT. The encoded protein is CASSPDYSPLHF.

The J gene is TRBJ2-7, the V gene TRBV4-2, with 7 positions matching TRBD1. Germline V CDR1 and CDR2: LGHNA, YNFKEQ. CDR3 size: 14 residues. The V gene end was trimmed by 0 bases and the J gene end by 4 bases; junction bases not matched to a gene: 3. The CDR3 here is CASSQDWGQYEQYF. CDR3 in DNA: TGTGCCAGCAGCCAAGATTGGGGACAGTACGAGCAGTACTTC.

This rearrangement joins TRBV5-1 to TRBJ2-7; D might be TRBD1 (6 bases). This CDR3 spans 14 amino acids. From germline, CDR1 is SGHRS and CDR2 YFSETQ. Trimming cost V 4 bases and J 0 bases, with 11 bases left between them. This CDR3 reads CASSRTASSYEQYF. CDR3 nucleotides: TGCGCCAGCAGCCGGACAGCTTCCTCCTACGAGCAGTACTTC.